This T cell receptor (beta chain) was sequenced during a study of human thymus T cells. A single count supports this clone. In corrective heart surgery, resections were taken, and these provided the thymus tissue. Donation came from healthy Finnish infants having corrective surgery for congenital heart defects. Data came from immunoSEQ multiplex PCR; TCRdb stores just in-frame clones and leaves some out. In the table there are about 78,000 clones, around 96% of which are singletons. Sequenced sample: thymus tissue. The receptor comes from a boy under two years old with a congenital heart defect but otherwise immunologically healthy.

The CDR3 DNA reads TGCGCCAGCAGCCCCGGGTCGCAGGCCAACGTCCTGACTTTC. Protein sequence: CASSPGSQANVLTF. The chain is built from TRBV4-3 and TRBJ2-6; D uncertain. Germline lookup yields CDR1 LGHNA and CDR2 YSLEER. V was shortened by 4 bases and J by 6 bases, with 10 bases between the two germline ends. CDR3 length equals 14 residues.